Shown below are 2 T cell receptor beta chains from a single sample sequenced in a study of T cells after somatic rescue of genetic block. The protocol was immunoSEQ multiplex PCR, while the TCRdb copy is restricted to in-frame clones and leaves out a portion. The sample records roughly 67,000 clones, roughly 90% being singletons. The sequenced sample was peripheral blood mononuclear cells (PBMCs). The receptors were sampled from a man in his forties.

This sequence joins TRBV6-5 and TRBJ2-1, with D possibly matching TRBD2 (6 bases). The germline gives CDR1 MNHEY, CDR2 SVGAGI. The germline V and J ends were trimmed by 7 bases and 2 bases, with 15 bases remaining between them. This CDR3 is built from 15 residues. The CDR3 DNA is TGTGCCAGCACCCCGAGGCGGGGTACCTACAATGAGCAGTTCTTC. This gives the protein CASTPRRGTYNEQFF.

This chain uses TRBV30 with TRBJ1-5; D is undetermined. The germline V gene encodes CDR1 GTSNPN and CDR2 SVGIG (reference sequence). The CDR3 covers 14 residues. V lost 8 bases to trimming and J lost 0 bases, with 14 bases between them. The CDR3 reads CASSWGYSNQPQHF. In DNA form, the CDR3 reads TGTGCCAGTTCCTGGGGATATAGCAATCAGCCCCAGCATTTT.